The 21 T cell receptor beta chains presented below share a single source sample, sequenced in a study of shared clonotypes between healthy human individuals. Sequencing was performed with immunoSEQ multiplex PCR; in TCRdb, only in-frame clones are kept and a portion is missing. The sample carries 150,000 to 200,000 clones, 66% recorded once. The sequenced sample was memory CD4+ T cells sorted from blood. Subset described: CD45RA-negative fraction. The receptor source for this set is a young man in good health.

The chain carries TRBV6-5 and TRBJ2-7, with 9 bases identical to TRBD2. Looked up from germline, CDR1 is MNHEY and CDR2 is SVGAGI. This CDR3 spans 13 amino acids. The V gene end was trimmed by 5 bases and the J gene end by 6 bases; junction bases not matched to a gene: 5. The CDR3 DNA follows: TGTGCCAGCAGTCAGCGGGAGGTGGGCGAGCAGTACTTC. It yields the protein CASSQREVGEQYF.

In its sample, this clone was seen once. This sequence joins TRBV29-1 and TRBJ2-7; D remains unclear. Germline-derived CDR1 and CDR2 are SQVTM and ANQGSEA. The CDR3 totals 11 residues. V shed 4 bases and J shed 2 bases, with 6 bases lying between them. The CDR3: CSVVDPYEQYF. CDR3 nucleotide sequence: TGCAGCGTTGTTGACCCCTACGAGCAGTACTTC.

The chain has TRBV19 and TRBJ1-1; 7 nucleotides align to TRBD1. Germline V gene data show CDR1 as LNHDA and CDR2 as SQIVND (reference sequence). Unmatched junction bases numbered 6, after V lost 7 bases and J lost 1 base. The CDR3 length is 14 residues. The chain's CDR3 is CASTDRVSNTEAFF. The DNA of the CDR3 is TGTGCCAGTACCGACAGGGTATCGAACACTGAAGCTTTCTTT.

This clone appeared many times. This chain uses TRBV10-3 with TRBJ2-7, with TRBD1 matching over 8 bases. Germline values: CDR1 ENHRY, CDR2 SYGVKD. V was clipped by 6 bases and J by 1 base; unmatched bases: 5. This CDR3 spans 14 amino acids. The DNA for the CDR3 is TGTGCCATCAGGATAACAGGGGGATCCTACGAGCAGTACTTC. Residues: CAIRITGGSYEQYF.

The rearrangement joins TRBV23-1 to TRBJ1-5; D not certain. TRBV23-1 is marked as an open reading frame, function uncertain. The CDR3 spans 17 residues. Trimming cost V 3 bases and J 0 bases, with 15 bases left between them. The CDR3 sequence: CASSHERESSSNQPQHF. In DNA, the CDR3 is TGCGCCAGCAGTCACGAAAGGGAGTCAAGTAGCAATCAGCCCCAGCATTTT.

The table lists this clone with a count of one. The chain joins TRBV14 to TRBJ2-1; 9 bases match TRBD2. Germline V gene sequence: CDR1 SGHDN, CDR2 FVKESK. V shed 2 bases and J 11 bases; nucleotides not matched to a gene: 13. This CDR3 is 16 amino acids long. DNA for the CDR3: TGTGCCAGCAGCCAAAATTTTGGACTAGCGAGGGGAAAGCAGTTCTTC. Protein sequence: CASSQNFGLARGKQFF.

This clone has more than one count but fewer than ten. The V and J genes are TRBV2 and TRBJ2-7, with no clear D. The CDR3 loop spans 11 amino acids. The ends were cut back, 6 bases at V and 4 bases at J, with 7 bases in the middle. The germline gives CDR1 SNHLY, CDR2 FYNNEI. CDR3 residues: CASSFRYEQYF. The CDR3 coding sequence is TGTGCCAGCAGCTTTCGGTACGAGCAGTACTTC.

The rearrangement uses TRBV7-6 and TRBJ2-3; 7 bases fit TRBD2. Trimming removed 6 bases from V and 4 bases from J; junction bases left unmatched: 10. Germline loops: CDR1 SGHVS, CDR2 FNYEAQ. The CDR3 loop spans 15 amino acids. In DNA form, the CDR3 reads TGTGCCAGCAGTTCCTCCTGGGGGGGAGCAGATACGCAGTATTTT. Amino acid sequence: CASSSSWGGADTQYF.

This clone was seen more than once but under ten times. The same CDR3 also results from other DNA sequences found in this sample. V and J are TRBV18 and TRBJ2-5; D remains unclear. Trimming removed 2 bases from V and 5 bases from J, with 9 bases in between. The CDR3 sequence is 13 residues long. Germline assignment: CDR1 KGHSH and CDR2 LQKENI. This chain's CDR3 is CASSPTGLETQYF. The CDR3 coding sequence is TGTGCCAGCTCACCAACTGGGCTGGAGACCCAGTACTTC.

This clone was recorded many times. The chain has TRBV18 and TRBJ1-1; 7 positions agree with TRBD1. This CDR3 is built from 14 residues. J was trimmed by 7 bases and V by 2 bases; bases with no gene match: 7. Germline CDR1 KGHSH, CDR2 LQKENI. This CDR3 reads CASSPRGQTGEAFF. The CDR3 nucleotides read TGTGCCAGCTCACCAAGGGGGCAGACGGGTGAAGCTTTCTTT. The full variable domain, its missing parts supplied by reference TRBV18 and TRBJ1-1, is NAGVMQNPRHLVRRRGQEARLRCSPMKGHSHVYWYRQLPEEGLKFMVYLQKENIIDESGMPKERFSAEFPKEGPSILRIQQVVRGDSAAYFCASSPRGQTGEAFFGQGTRLTVV.

The chain employs TRBV11-3 and TRBJ2-1; D tentatively reads TRBD1 or TRBD2 (6 bases each). Trimming left V 6 bases short and J 8 bases short, with 20 bases between. CDR1 is SGHNT, CDR2 YENEEA, per germline. The CDR3 spans 15 residues. The chain's CDR3 is CASSKGGEPGDEQFF. The CDR3, as DNA: TGTGCCAGCAGTAAGGGGGGAGAGCCAGGAGATGAGCAGTTCTTC.

V gene TRBV7-9 combines with J gene TRBJ2-5; D tentatively reads TRBD1 or TRBD2 (6 bases each). The CDR3 totals 15 residues. V lost 1 base to trimming and J lost 1 base, with 10 bases between them. The germline V gene encodes CDR1 SEHNR and CDR2 FQNEAQ (reference sequence). DNA of the CDR3: TGTGCCAGCAGCTTAGGCGGGACAACCCAAGAGACCCAGTACTTC. It is translated as CASSLGGTTQETQYF.

The CDR3 sequence: CASSELAGGGTGELFF. CDR3 coding DNA: TGTGCCAGCAGTGAGCTAGCGGGAGGAGGCACCGGGGAGCTGTTTTTT. The V and J genes are TRBV6-1 and TRBJ2-2; 11 bases agree with TRBD2. Looked up from germline, CDR1 is MNHNS and CDR2 is SASEGT. The CDR3 length is 16 residues. J lost 4 bases, V lost 3 bases, and 4 bases had no gene match.

The chain links TRBV15 to TRBJ1-4; D uncertain. Trimming took off 0 bases at V and 6 bases at J, with 14 bases between the two ends. The germline V gene encodes CDR1 LNHNV and CDR2 YYDKDF (reference sequence). The CDR3 extends over 16 amino acids. The CDR3 bases are TGTGCCACCAGCAGAGACCCCAAGAAGGACTATGAAAAACTGTTTTTT. Amino acids: CATSRDPKKDYEKLFF.

This clone was observed a single time. The chain uses TRBV2 and TRBJ2-7; either TRBD1 or TRBD2 may fit D (6 bases each). Germline CDR1 SNHLY, CDR2 FYNNEI. The CDR3 totals 14 residues. Trimming took off 8 bases at V and 5 bases at J, with 19 bases between the two ends. The CDR3 loop reads CASQLRKGGDEQYF. CDR3 nucleotide sequence: TGTGCCAGCCAGCTCCGAAAGGGGGGTGACGAGCAGTACTTC.

The J gene is TRBJ2-5, the V gene TRBV5-8; 11 positions match TRBD2. With 5 bases clipped from V and 2 bases from J, the junction kept 8 bases outside the gene matches. CDR1 SGHTS and CDR2 YDEGEE come from the germline V gene. The length of the CDR3 is 16 residues. CDR3 DNA: TGTGCCAGCAGACCACGACTAGCGGGACAACAAGAGACCCAGTACTTC. Protein: CASRPRLAGQQETQYF.

The chain is built from TRBV19 and TRBJ1-5; 7 bases line up with TRBD1. The CDR3 sequence is 16 residues long. CDR1 and CDR2 (germline): LNHDA, SQIVND (reference sequence). Unmatched junction bases numbered 7, after V lost 5 bases and J lost 0 bases. CDR3 amino acids: CASSVRTGYSNQPQHF. Here the CDR3 DNA reads TGTGCCAGTAGTGTACGGACAGGATATAGCAATCAGCCCCAGCATTTT.

In its sample, this clone was seen a few times. The genes are TRBV27 and TRBJ2-1, with no clear D. This CDR3 comprises 12 residues. V lost 6 bases to trimming and J lost 6 bases, with 9 bases between them. Germline assignment: CDR1 MNHEY and CDR2 SMNVEV (reference sequence). The CDR3 reads CASRRDTNEQFF. In nucleotides, the CDR3 is TGTGCCAGCAGAAGGGATACCAATGAGCAGTTCTTC.

This chain joins TRBV5-6 and TRBJ2-5, with 15 bases fitting TRBD2. Germline V lookup: CDR1 SGHDT, CDR2 YYEEEE. J gave up 8 bases and V 2 bases, and 10 bases lay outside the gene matches. The CDR3 loop spans 17 amino acids. CDR3 DNA sequence: TGTGCCAGCAGCTTTCGGACTAGCGGGAGGGATCCTGGTACCCAGTACTTC. As protein: CASSFRTSGRDPGTQYF. The complete variable domain, with remaining parts taken from reference TRBV5-6 and TRBJ2-5, reads DAGVTQSPTHLIKTRGQQVTLRCSPKSGHDTVSWYQQALGQGPQFIFQYYEEEERQRGNFPDRFSGHQFPNYSSELNVNALLLGDSALYLCASSFRTSGRDPGTQYFGPGTRLLVL.

V and J are TRBV4-1 and TRBJ1-3; D is undetermined. Trimming left V 4 bases short and J 4 bases short, with 11 bases between. Germline-derived CDR1 and CDR2 are MGHRA and YSYEKL. The CDR3 consists of 14 residues. The DNA of the CDR3 is TGCGCCAGCAGCCGCGACCCTGAGGGAAACACCATATATTTT. Its protein is CASSRDPEGNTIYF.

This clone was recorded only once. V usage is TRBV5-6 and J usage is TRBJ1-2; D perhaps matches TRBD1 (5 bases). The germline V and J ends were trimmed by 3 bases and 4 bases, with 10 bases remaining between them. From germline, CDR1 is SGHDT and CDR2 YYEEEE. The CDR3 consists of 13 residues. The chain's CDR3 is CASSSDSPYGYTF. The CDR3 DNA reads as TGTGCCAGCAGCTCCGACAGCCCCTATGGCTACACCTTC.